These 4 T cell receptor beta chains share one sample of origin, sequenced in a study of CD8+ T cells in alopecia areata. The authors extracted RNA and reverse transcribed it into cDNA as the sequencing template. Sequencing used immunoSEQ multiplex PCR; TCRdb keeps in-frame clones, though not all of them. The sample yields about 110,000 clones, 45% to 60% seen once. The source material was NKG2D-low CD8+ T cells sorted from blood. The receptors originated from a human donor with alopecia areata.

CDR3 protein: CASSQTGADTQYF. The DNA for the CDR3 is TGTGCCAGCAGTCAGACAGGGGCAGATACGCAGTATTTT. This chain connects TRBV28 to TRBJ2-3; the match to TRBD1 covers 8 bases. The CDR3 length is 13 residues. V lost 5 bases to trimming and J lost 4 bases; unmatched junction nucleotides: 2. In germline, CDR1 is MDHEN, CDR2 SYDVKM.

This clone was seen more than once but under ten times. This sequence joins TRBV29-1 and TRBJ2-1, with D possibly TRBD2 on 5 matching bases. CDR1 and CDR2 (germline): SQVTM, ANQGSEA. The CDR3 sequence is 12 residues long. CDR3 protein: CNCMDFDNEQFF. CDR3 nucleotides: TGCAACTGTATGGACTTCGACAATGAGCAGTTCTTC.

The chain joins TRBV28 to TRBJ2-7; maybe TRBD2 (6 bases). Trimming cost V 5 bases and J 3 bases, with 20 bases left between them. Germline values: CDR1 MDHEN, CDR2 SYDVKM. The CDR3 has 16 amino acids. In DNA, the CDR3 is TGTGCCAGCAGTCAGACCTTCGGGGGTATAAGCTACGAGCAGTACTTC. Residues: CASSQTFGGISYEQYF.

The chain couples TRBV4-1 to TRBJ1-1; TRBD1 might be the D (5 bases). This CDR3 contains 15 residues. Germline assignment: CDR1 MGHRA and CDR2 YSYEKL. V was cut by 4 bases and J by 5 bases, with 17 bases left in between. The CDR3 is CASSLIVDRPTEAFF. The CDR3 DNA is TGCGCCAGCAGCCTGATCGTCGACAGACCGACTGAAGCTTTCTTT.